Included here is one T cell receptor (beta chain) sequence, with context. J gave up 8 bases and V 4 bases, and 5 bases lay outside the gene matches. The CDR3 is 13 residues long. CDR1 SGHRS and CDR2 YFSETQ come from the germline V gene. Original handling: Quantification of nucleated cells was approximated via reference gene primer amplification. Libraries were prepared by immunoSEQ multiplex PCR; TCRdb keeps only in-frame clonotypes and omits some of them. That table gives V, J and clone size, and the DNA gave D and trimming. Found here are roughly 200,000 clones, 80% to 90% of them singletons; the top ten hold over 0.7%. This entry is derived from a study of blood T cell repertoires in COVID-19. Study background: Samples of COVID-19 (acute and convalescent) were obtained from the United States, Italy and Spain. T cells, B-cell-depleted T cells, or PBMCs provided the cDNA or gDNA that served as material.

The material sequenced was peripheral blood. The rearrangement joins TRBV5-1 to TRBJ1-4; 7 positions agree with TRBD1. The clonotype originates from a woman aged 18-29 years who had recovered from COVID-19. The CDR3 here is CASSPGTEEKLFF. CDR3 sequence (DNA): TGCGCCAGCAGCCCTGGGACAGAAGAAAAACTGTTTTTT.